This T cell receptor (beta chain) was sequenced during a study of blood T cell repertoires in COVID-19. Overall study: From the United States, Italy and Spain came samples of acute and convalescent COVID-19.

Sequencing was performed with immunoSEQ multiplex PCR; in TCRdb, only in-frame clones are kept and a portion is missing. The sample shows 200,000 or so clones, approximately 85% of them seen only once. The CDR3 spans 13 residues. The V gene's germline CDR1 is LGHNT and CDR2 FRNRAP. Trimming removed 7 bases at V and 0 bases at J, with 4 bases between. This TCR came from a human donor with active or convalescent COVID-19. The donor label of this sample is uncertain. Sequenced input: peripheral blood. The J gene is TRBJ2-6, the V gene TRBV12-5; D call uncertain. CDR3 sequence: CASANSGANVLTF. CDR3 DNA: TGTGCTAGTGCCAACTCTGGGGCCAACGTCCTGACTTTC.